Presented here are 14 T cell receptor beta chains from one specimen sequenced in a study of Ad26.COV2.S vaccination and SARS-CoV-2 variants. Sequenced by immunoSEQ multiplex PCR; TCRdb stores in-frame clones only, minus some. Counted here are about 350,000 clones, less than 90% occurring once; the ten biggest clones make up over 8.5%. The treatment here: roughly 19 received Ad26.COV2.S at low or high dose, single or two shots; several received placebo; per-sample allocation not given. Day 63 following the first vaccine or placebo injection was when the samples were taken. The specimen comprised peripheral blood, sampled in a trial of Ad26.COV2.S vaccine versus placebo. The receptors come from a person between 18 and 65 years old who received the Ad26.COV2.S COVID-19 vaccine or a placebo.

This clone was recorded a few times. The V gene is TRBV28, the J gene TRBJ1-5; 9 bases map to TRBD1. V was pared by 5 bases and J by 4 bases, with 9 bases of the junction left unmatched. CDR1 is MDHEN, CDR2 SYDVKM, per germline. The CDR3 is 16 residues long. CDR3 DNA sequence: TGTGCCAGCAGTCCCTGGGACAGGGAAGAGAATCAGCCCCAGCATTTT. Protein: CASSPWDREENQPQHF. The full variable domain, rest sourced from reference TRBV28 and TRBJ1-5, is DVKVTQSSRYLVKRTGEKVFLECVQDMDHENMFWYRQDPGLGLRLIYFSYDVKMKEKGDIPEGYSVSREKKERFSLILESASTNQTSMYLCASSPWDREENQPQHFGDGTRLSIL.

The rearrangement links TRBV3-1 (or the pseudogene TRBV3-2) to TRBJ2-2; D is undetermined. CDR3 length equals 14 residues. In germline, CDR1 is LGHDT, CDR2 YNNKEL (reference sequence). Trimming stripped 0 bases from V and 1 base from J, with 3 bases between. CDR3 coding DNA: TGTGCCAGCAGCCAAGAGTTGAACACCGGGGAGCTGTTTTTT. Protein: CASSQELNTGELFF.

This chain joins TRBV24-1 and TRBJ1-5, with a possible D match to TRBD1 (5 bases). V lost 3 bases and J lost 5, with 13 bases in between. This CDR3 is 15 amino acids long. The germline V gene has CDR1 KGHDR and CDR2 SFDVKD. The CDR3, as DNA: TGTGCCACCAGTGATAGGTCCGTGGGGGATCAGCCCCAGCATTTT. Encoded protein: CATSDRSVGDQPQHF.

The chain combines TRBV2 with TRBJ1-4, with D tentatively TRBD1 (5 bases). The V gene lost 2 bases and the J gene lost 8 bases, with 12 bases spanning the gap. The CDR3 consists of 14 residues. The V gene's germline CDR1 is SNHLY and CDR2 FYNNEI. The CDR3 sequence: CASSERGKSEKLFF. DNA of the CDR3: TGTGCCAGCAGTGAACGGGGGAAGTCGGAAAAACTGTTTTTT. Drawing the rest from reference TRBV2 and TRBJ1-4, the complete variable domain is EPEVTQTPSHQVTQMGQEVILRCVPISNHLYFYWYRQILGQKVEFLVSFYNNEISEKSEIFDDQFSVERPDGSNFTLKIRSTKLEDSAMYFCASSERGKSEKLFFGSGTQLSVL.

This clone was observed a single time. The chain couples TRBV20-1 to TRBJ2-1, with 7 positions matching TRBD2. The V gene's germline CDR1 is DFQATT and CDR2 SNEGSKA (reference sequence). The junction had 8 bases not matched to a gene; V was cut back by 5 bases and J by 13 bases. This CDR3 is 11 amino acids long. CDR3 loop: CSAYAGTNQFF. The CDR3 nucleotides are TGCAGTGCTTACGCCGGGACTAACCAGTTCTTC.

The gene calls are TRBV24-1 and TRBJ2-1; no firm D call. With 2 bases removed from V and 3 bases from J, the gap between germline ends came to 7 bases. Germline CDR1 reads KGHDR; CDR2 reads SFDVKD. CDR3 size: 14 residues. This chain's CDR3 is CATSDSGSYNEQFF. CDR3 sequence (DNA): TGTGCCACCAGTGATTCGGGCAGCTACAATGAGCAGTTCTTC.

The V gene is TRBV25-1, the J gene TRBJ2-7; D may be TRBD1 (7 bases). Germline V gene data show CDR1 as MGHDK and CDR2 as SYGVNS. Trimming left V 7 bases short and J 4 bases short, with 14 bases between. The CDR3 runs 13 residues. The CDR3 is CASTGGGAYEQYF. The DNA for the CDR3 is TGTGCCAGCACCGGAGGGGGCGCGTACGAGCAGTACTTC.

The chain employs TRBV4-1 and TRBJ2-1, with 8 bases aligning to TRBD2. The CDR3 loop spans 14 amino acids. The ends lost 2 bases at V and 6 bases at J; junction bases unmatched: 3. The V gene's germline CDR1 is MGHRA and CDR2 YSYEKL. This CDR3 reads CASSQWREVNEQFF. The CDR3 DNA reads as TGCGCCAGCAGCCAATGGCGGGAGGTCAATGAGCAGTTCTTC.

Written as DNA, the CDR3 is TGTGCCAGCTCACCGAGCCAGAACTCTGGGGCCAACGTCCTGACTTTC. Translating gives CASSPSQNSGANVLTF. J is TRBJ2-6 and V is TRBV18; D is unclear. V was pared by 3 bases and J by 0 bases, with 9 bases between. The CDR3 is made up of 16 amino acids. CDR1 KGHSH and CDR2 LQKENI come from the germline V gene. The full variable domain, with the rest looked up from reference TRBV18 and TRBJ2-6, is NAGVMQNPRHLVRRRGQEARLRCSPMKGHSHVYWYRQLPEEGLKFMVYLQKENIIDESGMPKERFSAEFPKEGPSILRIQQVVRGDSAAYFCASSPSQNSGANVLTFGAGSRLTVL.

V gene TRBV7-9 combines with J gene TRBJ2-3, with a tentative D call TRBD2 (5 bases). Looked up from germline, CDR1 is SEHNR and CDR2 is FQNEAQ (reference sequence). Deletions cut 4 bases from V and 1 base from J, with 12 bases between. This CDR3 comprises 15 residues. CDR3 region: CASSSQDSRTDTQYF. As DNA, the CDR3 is TGTGCCAGCAGCTCCCAGGACTCCCGCACAGATACGCAGTATTTT. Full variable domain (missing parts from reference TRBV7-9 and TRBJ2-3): DTGVSQNPRHKITKRGQNVTFRCDPISEHNRLYWYRQTLGQGPEFLTYFQNEAQLEKSRLLSDRFSAERPKGSFSTLEIQRTEQGDSAMYLCASSSQDSRTDTQYFGPGTRLTVL.

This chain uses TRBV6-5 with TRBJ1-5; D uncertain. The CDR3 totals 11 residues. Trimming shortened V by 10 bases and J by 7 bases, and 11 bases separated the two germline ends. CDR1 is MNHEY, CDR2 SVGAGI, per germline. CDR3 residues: CATFPRQPQHF. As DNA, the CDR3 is TGTGCCACCTTTCCCCGGCAGCCCCAGCATTTT.

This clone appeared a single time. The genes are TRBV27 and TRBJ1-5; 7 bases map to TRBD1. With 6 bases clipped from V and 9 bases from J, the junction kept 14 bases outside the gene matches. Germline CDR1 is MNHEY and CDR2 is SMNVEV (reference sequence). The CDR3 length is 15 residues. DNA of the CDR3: TGTGCCAGCAGCACGGGGACAGCTATATCACGGCCCCAGCATTTT. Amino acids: CASSTGTAISRPQHF.

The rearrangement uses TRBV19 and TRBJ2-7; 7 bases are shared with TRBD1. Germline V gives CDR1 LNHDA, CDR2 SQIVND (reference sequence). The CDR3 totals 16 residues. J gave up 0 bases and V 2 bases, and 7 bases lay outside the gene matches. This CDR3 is CASSITGTASSYEQYF. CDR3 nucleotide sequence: TGTGCCAGTAGTATAACCGGGACAGCGAGCTCCTACGAGCAGTACTTC.

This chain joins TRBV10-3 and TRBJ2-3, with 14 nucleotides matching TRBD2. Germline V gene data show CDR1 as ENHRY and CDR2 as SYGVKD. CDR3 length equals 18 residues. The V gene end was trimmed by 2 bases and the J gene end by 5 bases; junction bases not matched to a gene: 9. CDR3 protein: CAISEGTSGGNKGDTQYF. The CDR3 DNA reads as TGTGCCATCAGTGAGGGGACTAGCGGGGGAAATAAGGGAGATACGCAGTATTTT.